Below, 20 T cell receptor beta chains from the same sample are listed, as sequenced in a study of cytomegalovirus exposure and HLA in healthy donors. A multiplex PCR was run with 60 Vbeta primers and 13 Jbeta primers. The protocol was immunoSEQ multiplex PCR, while the TCRdb copy is restricted to in-frame clones and leaves out a portion. Of some 89,000 clones listed, about 85% are singletons. Sequencing input: PBMCs. These receptors were taken from a man aged 35 to 55 in good health and CMV-seropositive.

The chain combines TRBV9 with TRBJ1-1; 7 bases are a match to TRBD1. This CDR3 region has 14 residues. Germline trimming cut 3 bases from V and 5 bases from J; bases unmatched to any gene: 7. Germline values: CDR1 SGDLS, CDR2 YYNGEE. For the CDR3, the DNA is TGTGCCAGCAGCGCAGGGACAGCCCTAACTGAAGCTTTCTTT. It translates to CASSAGTALTEAFF.

The chain employs TRBV11-3 and TRBJ2-1, with TRBD2 matching 14 bases. Germline V gives CDR1 SGHNT, CDR2 YENEEA. Unmatched junction bases numbered 5, after V lost 1 base and J lost 9 bases. The CDR3 totals 16 residues. The CDR3 here is CASSLGLAGGPSEQFF. The CDR3 DNA is TGTGCCAGCAGCTTAGGACTAGCGGGGGGGCCAAGTGAGCAGTTCTTC.

The chain recombines TRBV29-1 with TRBJ1-2; no firm D call. CDR1 is SQVTM, CDR2 ANQGSEA, per germline. With 4 bases removed from V and 0 bases from J, the gap between germline ends came to 6 bases. The CDR3 is 12 residues long. The CDR3 DNA is TGCAGCGTTGGGGCAGCTAACTATGGCTACACCTTC. This sequence encodes CSVGAANYGYTF.

This chain joins TRBV4-2 and TRBJ2-3; 11 bases map to TRBD2. The CDR3 covers 15 residues. The V and J ends lost 6 bases and 3 bases, in that order; junction bases with no gene match: 5. The germline V gene encodes CDR1 LGHNA and CDR2 YNFKEQ. CDR3 sequence (DNA): TGTGCCAGCAGGCCGACTAGCGGGGAGACAGATACGCAGTATTTT. Protein: CASRPTSGETDTQYF.

V gene TRBV10-2 combines with J gene TRBJ1-1, with D possibly TRBD1 on 5 matching bases. In germline, CDR1 is WSHSY, CDR2 SAAADI. CDR3 length equals 14 residues. V lost 5 bases and J 2 bases, leaving 12 bases between the germline ends. The CDR3 sequence: CASSLGQTNTEAFF. The CDR3 nucleotides read TGCGCCAGCAGTCTAGGACAAACTAACACTGAAGCTTTCTTT.

In its sample, this clone was seen a few times. The chain employs TRBV6-6 and TRBJ1-5; TRBD1 matches 8 bases. Germline V lookup: CDR1 MNHNY, CDR2 SVGAGI (reference sequence). This CDR3 contains 16 residues. V shed 0 bases and J 3 bases; nucleotides not matched to a gene: 4. The CDR3 nucleotides read TGTGCCAGCAGTTACTCTCCAGGGGGCTCCAATCAGCCCCAGCATTTT. Its translation: CASSYSPGGSNQPQHF.

J is TRBJ1-5 and V is TRBV6-1; TRBD1 agrees at 9 bases. The CDR3 has 15 amino acids. V was pared by 7 bases and J by 5 bases, with 9 bases of the junction left unmatched. CDR1 is MNHNS and CDR2 is SASEGT in the germline V gene. CDR3 region: CASKSGTGSHQPQHF. For the CDR3, the DNA is TGTGCCAGCAAATCCGGGACAGGGTCTCATCAGCCCCAGCATTTT.

The chain uses TRBV10-3 and TRBJ2-5, with D hard to call. This CDR3 spans 11 amino acids. The V end was cut by 6 bases, the J end by 3 bases, with 5 bases between. Germline CDR1 and CDR2: ENHRY and SYGVKD. The CDR3 sequence: CAIRTKETQYF. Written as DNA, the CDR3 is TGTGCCATCAGAACTAAAGAGACCCAGTACTTC.

The chain couples TRBV7-2 to TRBJ2-5; D is undetermined. The V end was cut by 5 bases, the J end by 1 base, with 2 bases between. The CDR3 loop spans 11 amino acids. Germline V gene data show CDR1 as SGHTA and CDR2 as FQGNSA. The CDR3 sequence is CASSRQETQYF. The CDR3, as DNA: TGTGCCAGCAGCCGCCAAGAGACCCAGTACTTC.

This sequence joins TRBV28 and TRBJ2-3; 7 bases are shared with TRBD2. Germline values: CDR1 MDHEN, CDR2 SYDVKM. V dropped 6 bases and J dropped 5; count of bases not matched to a gene: 14. CDR3 length: 16 residues. The CDR3 coding sequence is TGTGCCAGCAGCCCCGGTTCGGCGGGAGTTCAAGATACGCAGTATTTT. Amino acid sequence: CASSPGSAGVQDTQYF.

The rearrangement uses TRBV19 and TRBJ1-5; 7 bases line up with TRBD1. The trim removed 7 bases at V and 2 bases at J, leaving 8 bases unmatched. Germline assignment: CDR1 LNHDA and CDR2 SQIVND (reference sequence). The CDR3 extends over 15 amino acids. CDR3 DNA sequence: TGTGCCAGTACCCTGACAGGGAGTGGCAATCAGCCCCAGCATTTT. As protein: CASTLTGSGNQPQHF.

The V call is TRBV5-1, the J call TRBJ1-6, with D possibly TRBD1 on 6 matching bases. V lost 1 base and J lost 0, with 14 bases in between. The CDR3 is made up of 18 amino acids. From germline, CDR1 is SGHRS and CDR2 YFSETQ. CDR3 sequence: CASSLRPGDSSYNSPLHF. Here the CDR3 DNA reads TGCGCCAGCAGCTTGAGGCCAGGGGATAGCTCCTATAATTCACCCCTCCACTTT.

This sequence joins TRBV6-1 and TRBJ1-5, with 8 bases matching TRBD1. CDR3 length: 18 residues. Looked up from germline, CDR1 is MNHNS and CDR2 is SASEGT. V trimming: 1 base; J trimming: 6 bases; junction bases outside the gene matches: 14. This CDR3 reads CASSEEDGTGSRAQPQHF. The DNA of the CDR3 is TGTGCCAGCAGTGAAGAGGACGGGACAGGCAGCCGGGCTCAGCCCCAGCATTTT.

A single count supports this clone. This chain connects TRBV7-9 to TRBJ2-3; 7 bases are a match to TRBD1. After removal of 5 bases from V and 6 bases from J, the junction contained 14 bases not matched to a gene. The CDR3 is 16 amino acids. Germline CDR1 SEHNR, CDR2 FQNEAQ (reference sequence). The DNA for the CDR3 is TGTGCCAGCAGCCCGCAGGGGGTTAGCCACACGGATACGCAGTATTTT. It yields the protein CASSPQGVSHTDTQYF. The full variable domain, with the rest looked up from reference TRBV7-9 and TRBJ2-3, is DTGVSQNPRHKITKRGQNVTFRCDPISEHNRLYWYRQTLGQGPEFLTYFQNEAQLEKSRLLSDRFSAERPKGSFSTLEIQRTEQGDSAMYLCASSPQGVSHTDTQYFGPGTRLTVL.

The J gene is TRBJ2-5, the V gene TRBV2; tentatively, D is TRBD1 (6 bases). CDR3 size: 14 residues. Germline CDR1 and CDR2: SNHLY and FYNNEI. The V and J ends lost 7 bases and 2 bases respectively, with 14 bases between them. DNA for the CDR3: TGTGCCAGCAAACCGGACAGAGTACAAGAGACCCAGTACTTC. Translating it yields CASKPDRVQETQYF.

V and J are TRBV27 and TRBJ1-4; 12 nucleotides match TRBD1. Germline lookup yields CDR1 MNHEY and CDR2 SMNVEV (reference sequence). This CDR3 contains 16 residues. J gave up 8 bases and V 4 bases, and 8 bases lay outside the gene matches. CDR3 protein: CASSWGPGQGAEKLFF. In DNA form, the CDR3 reads TGTGCCAGCAGTTGGGGACCGGGACAGGGGGCGGAAAAACTGTTTTTT.

The chain recombines TRBV4-1 with TRBJ2-5; 8 positions match TRBD1. Germline CDR1 is MGHRA and CDR2 is YSYEKL. Trimming cost V 1 base and J 5 bases; bases outside gene matches: 6. This CDR3 contains 15 residues. CDR3 DNA: TGCGCCAGCAGCCAAGTCTCAGGGGGCTGGGAGACCCAGTACTTC. Its translation: CASSQVSGGWETQYF.

The chain links TRBV6-1 to TRBJ2-3; D gene ambiguous. The CDR3 spans 15 residues. The V and J ends lost 3 bases and 1 base respectively, with 11 bases between them. Germline V gene data show CDR1 as MNHNS and CDR2 as SASEGT. The CDR3 DNA reads TGTGCCAGCAGTGAGATTCGCTCAGGCACAGATACGCAGTATTTT. Its translation: CASSEIRSGTDTQYF.

The chain carries TRBV4-1 and TRBJ2-7, with 8 bases that match TRBD1. The CDR3 contains 15 residues. Germline V gene data show CDR1 as MGHRA and CDR2 as YSYEKL. The J segment lost 2 bases and the V segment lost 4 bases, leaving 7 bases of the junction unmatched. The CDR3 DNA reads TGCGCCAGCAGCCGTACGACAGGGGTCCCCTACGAGCAGTACTTC. This translates into CASSRTTGVPYEQYF.

The J gene is TRBJ2-5, the V gene TRBV19, with D unclear. Germline CDR1 and CDR2: LNHDA and SQIVND (reference sequence). The CDR3 extends over 13 amino acids. The ends were cut back, 3 bases at V and 2 bases at J, with 7 bases in the middle. The CDR3: CASSMKRQETQYF. The CDR3 DNA sequence: TGTGCCAGTAGTATGAAACGGCAAGAGACCCAGTACTTC.